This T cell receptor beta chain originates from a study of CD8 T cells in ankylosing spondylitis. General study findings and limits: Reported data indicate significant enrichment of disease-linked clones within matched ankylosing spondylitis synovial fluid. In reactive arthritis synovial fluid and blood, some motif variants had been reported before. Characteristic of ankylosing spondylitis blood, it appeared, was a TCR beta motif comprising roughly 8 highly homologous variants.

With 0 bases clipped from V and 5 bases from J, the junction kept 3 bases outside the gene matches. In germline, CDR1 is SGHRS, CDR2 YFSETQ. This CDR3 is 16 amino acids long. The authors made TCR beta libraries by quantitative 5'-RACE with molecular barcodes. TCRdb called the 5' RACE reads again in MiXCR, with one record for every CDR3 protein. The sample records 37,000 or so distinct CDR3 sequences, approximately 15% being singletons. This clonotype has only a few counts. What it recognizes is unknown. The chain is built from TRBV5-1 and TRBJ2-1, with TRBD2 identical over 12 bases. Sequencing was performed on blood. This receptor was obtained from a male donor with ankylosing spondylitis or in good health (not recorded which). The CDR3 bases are TGCGCCAGCAGCTTGGCTCCTAGCGGGGGGGACAATGAGCAGTTCTTC. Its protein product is CASSLAPSGGDNEQFF.